This T cell receptor beta chain was observed in a study of T cell repertoires in cytomegalovirus infection. Study as a whole: Public TCR beta signatures provided an indication of both CMV infection and a matching HLA type. Study-level findings and limits: There were carriers of CMV plus the relevant HLA, and cumulative public TCR beta family frequency identified them. CMV-specific HLA-C-restricted TCR beta clonotypes dominated the ex vivo response.

Germline assignment: CDR1 LGHDT and CDR2 YNNKEL (reference sequence). CDR3 size: 18 residues. Trimming stripped 2 bases from V and 1 base from J, with 20 bases between. TCRdb fed the reads into MiXCR, producing one record per CDR3 protein. The sample contains about 76,000 distinct CDR3 sequences, about 3.8% of which appear only once. This clonotype was counted ten times or more. Its antigen is currently unknown. The origin of this receptor is a human donor in good health (CMV status not recorded). Some clones in this sample may be carry-over from other donors' samples. The sample taken for sequencing was PBMCs. The V and J genes are TRBV3-1 and TRBJ2-5, with D possibly TRBD2 on 7 matching bases. The DNA for the CDR3 is TGTGCCAGCAGCCAACTTAGGGGGGGGTATGGGATCCAAGAGACCCAGTACTTC. Translated: CASSQLRGGYGIQETQYF.